A selection of T cell receptor beta chains follows, all from one sample in a study of blood T cell repertoires in COVID-19. Generated by immunoSEQ multiplex PCR, the TCRdb table keeps only in-frame clones and is missing some. The sample has approximately 330,000 clones; roughly 90% are singletons. Sequenced material: peripheral blood. The receptor source for this set is a man younger than 45 with COVID-19, enrolled during active disease. Both conserved end residues are part of each CDR3. The D gene is left open where the match is weak.

d_call v_call cdr3_aa
TRBD1 TRBV27 CASSLKRQGAENEQFF
. TRBV20-1 CSAPGAGGYTF
TRBD2 TRBV5-4 CASSLVVRGGYNEQFF
. TRBV18 CASSPRQEYTDTQYF
. TRBV3-1/TRBV3-2 CASSQYRFMSSGANVLTF
. TRBV7-9 CASSWSGYEQYF
TRBD1 TRBV7-2 CASSLGTGWVSPQYF
. TRBV18 CASSPIEGENGYTF
TRBD1 TRBV7-3 CASSQLGQAYGYTF
TRBD1 TRBV29-1 CSVEVILGQVPRYSYGYTF
TRBD2 TRBV30 CAWSKGLAGFTDTQYF
TRBD2 TRBV2 CASSERRGGGETQYF
. TRBV4-1 CASSRPAGTEAFF
. TRBV18 CASSLMYAGNTEAFF
. TRBV19 CASSILAKNIQYF
TRBD2 TRBV7-9 CASSFPLAGNSYNEQFF
. TRBV27 CASGSGVFYNEQFF
TRBD1 TRBV5-8 CASSLSRTGATGELFF
. TRBV5-1 CASSLDNEQFF
TRBD1 TRBV10-1 CASSELAGGTGELFF
. TRBV27 CASSKGVGTGTYGYTF
. TRBV4-3 CASSRQTQTTTDTQYF
. TRBV27 CASSLLNGANTGELFF
. TRBV5-6 CASSQTLGDTLLMNTEAFF
TRBD2 TRBV7-3 CASSKTASGRNNEQFF
. TRBV28 CASSLGGGPALSHGYTF
TRBD1 TRBV2 CASGDRVLAPLHF
. TRBV30 CACPQNTGELFF
. TRBV24-1 CATKGTDYSGNTIYF
. TRBV4-1 CASSQYTGLNSPLHF
. TRBV11-2 CASSLALNYGYTF
. TRBV7-2 CASSLNRASGNSPLHF
. TRBV28 CASRAGNQPQHF
TRBD2 TRBV11-3 CASSLQAGGEQFF
. TRBV5-1 CASSLATRDTEAFF
. TRBV2 CASKGLSYNEQFF
. TRBV5-5 CASSLWTRVATDGYTF
TRBD1 TRBV4-3 CASSRDRQGSYNSPLHF
. TRBV12-3/TRBV12-4 CASSLSTYEQYF
. TRBV20-1 CSLGTDTQYF
. TRBV29-1 CSVDPRAYNEQFF
. TRBV3-1/TRBV3-2 CASSQDPARGITEAFF
TRBD2 TRBV5-4 CASSGLARTSNTGELFF
TRBD1 TRBV27 CASSLQGASYGYTF
. TRBV27 CASSLYHRTYEQYF
TRBD2 TRBV4-1 CASSQHGGAYNEQFF
. TRBV7-6 CASSLELRETQYF
TRBD1 TRBV5-8 CASSFQGDRNGYTF
. TRBV7-9 CASSLGEYEQYF
. TRBV19 CASSPIAGSYEQYF
. TRBV12-3/TRBV12-4 CASSAKQGEAFF
. TRBV19 CASSISSSYNEQFF
TRBD1 TRBV6-5 CASSSLQGAQETQYF
. TRBV6-1 CASSEGGRYNQPQHF
. TRBV5-6 CASSQGQLNEKLFF
. TRBV5-1 CASSRDSNSYNEQFF
. TRBV10-3 CAISPTGSNQPQHF
. TRBV12-5 CASVQSSAGKETQYF
TRBD2 TRBV9 CASSVGAGGVDTQYF